This T cell receptor (beta chain) stems from a study of T cells generated in artificial thymic organoids. Artificial thymic organoids aggregated human hematopoietic stem and progenitor cells with human DLL1-expressing MS5 murine stromal cells. FACS-sorted CD34+CD3- hematopoietic stem and progenitor cells, with residual T cells removed, seeded the organoids. Sorted CD3+TCRalphabeta+CD8 single positive cells from organoids and thymus were used for RNA. Separate semi-nested PCRs amplified TCRalpha and TCRbeta libraries using constant-region reverse primers in TRAC or TRBC. TCRdb reprocessed the 5' RACE reads via MiXCR and lists one record per CDR3 protein. The sample consists of almost 5,500 distinct CDR3 sequences, less than 30% of them appearing once. General observations from the study: No Valpha or Vbeta usage skew appeared in organoid-derived T cells.

By share of the sample, this clonotype is medium-sized (0.01 to 0.1%). Its antigen is currently unknown. Trimming took 1 base from V and 2 from J; bases not matched to a gene: 8. This CDR3 spans 18 amino acids. The V gene's germline CDR1 is SEHNR and CDR2 FQNEAQ (reference sequence). The TCR originated in a human donor who gave cord blood stem cells for thymic organoid culture, a cardiac surgery patient who gave postnatal thymus, or a blood donor (not recorded which). The sample comprised naive CD8+ T cells grown in artificial thymic organoids from cord blood stem and progenitor cells. As for subset: CD3+TCRalphabeta+CD8SP T cells; for blood, CD45RO-CCR7+ naive CD8+ T cells. V usage is TRBV7-9 and J usage is TRBJ2-1, with 10 bases fitting TRBD2. This CDR3 reads CASSLVAASGRAYNEQFF. The DNA of the CDR3 is TGTGCCAGCAGCTTAGTCGCGGCCAGCGGGAGGGCCTACAATGAGCAGTTCTTC. Full variable domain (remainder filled in from reference TRBV7-9 and TRBJ2-1): DTGVSQNPRHKITKRGQNVTFRCDPISEHNRLYWYRQTLGQGPEFLTYFQNEAQLEKSRLLSDRFSAERPKGSFSTLEIQRTEQGDSAMYLCASSLVAASGRAYNEQFFGPGTRLTVL.